The 27 T cell receptor beta chains below were found in one sample sequenced in a study of CD8 T cells in ankylosing spondylitis. One entry per CDR3 protein results from TCRdb running MiXCR on the 5' RACE reads. Found here are about 840,000 distinct CDR3 sequences, about 11% of them singletons; the top ten hold about 0.49%. The antigens for these receptors are not known. Regarding the study as a whole: Ankylosing spondylitis blood appeared to carry a characteristic TCR beta motif of under ten highly homologous variants.

Sequencing input: blood, either unsorted or a sorted T cell fraction (not recorded which). The receptors shown here come from a male donor with ankylosing spondylitis.

This clonotype was detected many times. The rearrangement uses TRBV10-3 and TRBJ2-7; tentative D call: TRBD1 (6 bases). From germline, CDR1 is ENHRY and CDR2 SYGVKD. The germline V and J ends were trimmed by 6 bases and 2 bases, with 14 bases remaining between them. The CDR3 runs to 14 residues. The CDR3 DNA reads TGTGCCATCAGCCGACAGGTGGAAGCCTACGAGCAGTACTTC. This codes for CAISRQVEAYEQYF.

This clonotype was seen more than once but under ten times. The chain has TRBV20-1 and TRBJ2-3; D tentatively reads TRBD1 or TRBD2 (6 bases each). CDR1 DFQATT and CDR2 SNEGSKA come from the germline V gene (reference sequence). This CDR3 is 14 amino acids long. The ends were cut back, 6 bases at V and 0 bases at J, with 13 bases in the middle. This CDR3 reads CSASSGASTDTQYF. The CDR3 DNA reads as TGCAGTGCCTCCTCGGGGGCGAGCACAGATACGCAGTATTTT.

This clonotype was recorded many times. J is TRBJ2-1 and V is TRBV20-1; TRBD1 might be the D (6 bases). Between the trimmed V and J ends, which lost 3 bases and 10 bases, there was a span of 10 bases. This CDR3 has 11 amino acids. Germline V lookup: CDR1 DFQATT, CDR2 SNEGSKA (reference sequence). CDR3 amino acids: CSASSGQEQFF. CDR3 bases: TGCAGTGCTAGTTCCGGACAGGAGCAGTTCTTC.

This clonotype turned up a few times. The V and J genes are TRBV20-1 and TRBJ2-5; D may correspond to TRBD1 or TRBD2 (5 bases each). V was clipped by 1 base and J by 14 bases, with 17 bases between them. The CDR3 loop spans 12 amino acids. Germline CDR1 is DFQATT and CDR2 is SNEGSKA (reference sequence). This CDR3 reads CSARGDRNVPYF. In nucleotides, the CDR3 is TGCAGTGCTAGAGGGGACCGAAACGTGCCATACTTC.

The chain employs TRBV20-1 and TRBJ2-1, with TRBD1 as a possible D gene (7 bases). This CDR3 comprises 14 residues. The germline V gene encodes CDR1 DFQATT and CDR2 SNEGSKA (reference sequence). Trimming removed 6 bases from V and 4 bases from J, with 16 bases in between. The CDR3 sequence is CSARSGGLYNEQFF. The CDR3, as DNA: TGCAGTGCGCGGTCAGGGGGGTTATACAATGAGCAGTTCTTC.

The chain couples TRBV5-6 to TRBJ2-3; a possible D gene is TRBD2 (5 bases). The CDR3 consists of 15 residues. Germline V gene data show CDR1 as SGHDT and CDR2 as YYEEEE. Trimming left V 6 bases short and J 2 bases short, with 16 bases between. Here the CDR3 DNA reads TGTGCCAGCATAGGACTCCACACCCCCACAGATACGCAGTATTTT. This gives the protein CASIGLHTPTDTQYF. Looking up the rest from reference TRBV5-6 and TRBJ2-3 gives the full variable domain: DAGVTQSPTHLIKTRGQQVTLRCSPKSGHDTVSWYQQALGQGPQFIFQYYEEEERQRGNFPDRFSGHQFPNYSSELNVNALLLGDSALYLCASIGLHTPTDTQYFGPGTRLTVL.

The chain combines TRBV29-1 with TRBJ2-1, with D perhaps matching TRBD2 (10 bases). This CDR3 has 15 residues. Germline values: CDR1 SQVTM, CDR2 ANQGSEA. V lost 6 bases to trimming and J lost 8 bases, with 23 bases between them. The CDR3 spells CSVTGGLAGDDEQFF. In DNA, the CDR3 is TGCAGCGTGACAGGGGGGCTAGCGGGAGACGATGAGCAGTTCTTC.

The chain combines TRBV20-1 with TRBJ2-7; D is possibly TRBD1 (6 bases). Germline V gene sequence: CDR1 DFQATT, CDR2 SNEGSKA (reference sequence). The CDR3 is 17 residues long. The V end lost 4 bases, the J end lost 1 base, and 23 bases lay between the germline ends. The CDR3 DNA reads TGCAGTGCTAAACCCCCTTTTTGGCCTAGGGGGTCCTACGAGCAGTACTTC. Protein: CSAKPPFWPRGSYEQYF.

This clonotype has only a few counts. The genes are TRBV6-2 or TRBV6-3 and TRBJ2-5; D remains unclear. CDR3 size: 16 residues. Germline V gene sequence: CDR1 MNHEY, CDR2 SVGEGT. The ends were cut back, 0 bases at V and 2 bases at J, with 13 bases in the middle. CDR3 residues: CASSYSIGTLQETQYF. In DNA, the CDR3 is TGTGCCAGCAGTTACTCGATTGGAACATTACAAGAGACCCAGTACTTC.

The chain carries TRBV15 and TRBJ1-1; 9 bases fit TRBD1. J lost 4 bases, V lost 5 bases, and 5 bases had no gene match. From germline, CDR1 is LNHNV and CDR2 YYDKDF (reference sequence). The CDR3 runs to 14 residues. CDR3 nucleotides: TGTGCCACCAGCTGGGACAGGGATTTCACTGAAGCTTTCTTT. Translated: CATSWDRDFTEAFF.

The chain joins TRBV6-5 to TRBJ2-3; possibly TRBD1 or TRBD2 for D (6 bases each). This CDR3 is built from 17 residues. From germline, CDR1 is MNHEY and CDR2 SVGAGI. Trimming shortened V by 3 bases and J by 3 bases, and 19 bases separated the two germline ends. The CDR3 reads CASSYSRRGERTDTQYF. In DNA, the CDR3 is TGTGCCAGCAGTTATTCCCGGAGGGGGGAACGGACAGATACGCAGTATTTT.

The chain recombines TRBV29-1 with TRBJ2-3; 10 bases fit TRBD2. The CDR3 extends over 14 amino acids. Losses at the gene ends were 5 bases for V and 0 bases for J; bases not matched to a gene: 2. Germline CDR1 is SQVTM and CDR2 is ANQGSEA. The CDR3: CSVNSGGSTDTQYF. CDR3 nucleotides: TGCAGCGTTAATAGCGGGGGGAGCACAGATACGCAGTATTTT.

Comments on this clonotype: The junction departs from the called germline gene at one end, perhaps through a read error. The rearrangement joins TRBV12-3 or TRBV12-4 to TRBJ2-2; a possible D gene is TRBD2 (9 bases). This CDR3 spans 19 amino acids. CDR3 in amino acids: CTSSSGTGLSGRPTGELFF. CDR3 coding DNA: TGTACCAGCAGTTCCGGGACAGGTCTCAGCGGGAGGCCCACCGGGGAGCTGTTTTTT.

This clonotype has more than one count but fewer than ten. The J gene is TRBJ2-5, the V gene TRBV15; TRBD2 is a possible D gene (6 bases). V dropped 1 base and J dropped 7 bases, with 13 bases sitting between them. CDR1 LNHNV and CDR2 YYDKDF come from the germline V gene (reference sequence). CDR3 length equals 14 residues. CDR3 in amino acids: CATSRGRVSGTQYF. In DNA form, the CDR3 reads TGTGCCACCAGCAGAGGGAGGGTTTCAGGGACCCAGTACTTC.

The rearrangement uses TRBV20-1 and TRBJ1-1; 11 nucleotides match TRBD1. Trimming at V came to 6 bases and at J to 1 base, leaving 7 bases not matched to a gene. CDR3 size: 15 residues. Per germline, CDR1 DFQATT and CDR2 SNEGSKA (reference sequence). CDR3 sequence: CSAGDRGTQNTEAFF. CDR3 sequence (DNA): TGCAGTGCCGGGGACAGGGGGACCCAGAACACTGAAGCTTTCTTT.

A few counts support this clonotype. The chain uses TRBV4-3 and TRBJ2-6; D gene ambiguous. Germline values: CDR1 LGHNA, CDR2 YSLEER. The CDR3 totals 17 residues. V was pared by 4 bases and J by 0 bases, with 13 bases between. The CDR3 coding sequence is TGCGCCAGCAGCCGAGACCCGAGTTACTCTGGGGCCAACGTCCTGACTTTC. It yields the protein CASSRDPSYSGANVLTF.

V usage is TRBV5-1 and J usage is TRBJ2-2, with 8 bases identical to TRBD1. With 1 base clipped from V and 4 bases from J, the junction kept 3 bases outside the gene matches. Germline values: CDR1 SGHRS, CDR2 YFSETQ. CDR3 length equals 15 residues. CDR3 amino acids: CASSLIDRGTGELFF. The CDR3 bases are TGCGCCAGCAGCTTGATCGACAGGGGCACCGGGGAGCTGTTTTTT.

This clonotype was seen ten or more times. The chain joins TRBV20-1 to TRBJ1-4, with D possibly TRBD1 on 5 matching bases. Deletions cut 6 bases from V and 8 bases from J, with 16 bases between. Germline-derived CDR1 and CDR2 are DFQATT and SNEGSKA (reference sequence). The CDR3 has 13 amino acids. CDR3 amino acids: CSAPRGGREKLFF. CDR3 sequence (DNA): TGCAGTGCACCAAGGGGAGGCAGGGAAAAACTGTTTTTT.

V and J are TRBV29-1 and TRBJ1-3, with TRBD1 matching over 7 bases. The ends lost 7 bases at V and 2 bases at J; junction bases unmatched: 8. Germline lookup yields CDR1 SQVTM and CDR2 ANQGSEA. This CDR3 comprises 14 residues. The CDR3 is CSANKDRTGNTIYF. As DNA, the CDR3 is TGCAGCGCCAACAAGGACAGGACTGGAAACACCATATATTTT.

J is TRBJ2-5 and V is TRBV20-1; TRBD1 aligns across 9 bases. The J segment lost 3 bases and the V segment lost 5 bases, leaving 4 bases of the junction unmatched. Germline V CDR1 and CDR2: DFQATT, SNEGSKA (reference sequence). The CDR3 totals 13 residues. This CDR3 reads CSAGRQGEETQYF. DNA of the CDR3: TGCAGTGCTGGGAGACAGGGGGAAGAGACCCAGTACTTC.

The rearrangement links TRBV20-1 to TRBJ2-1; D gene ambiguous. The V end lost 7 bases, the J end lost 0 bases, and 13 bases lay between the germline ends. Germline-derived CDR1 and CDR2 are DFQATT and SNEGSKA (reference sequence). The length of the CDR3 is 14 residues. CDR3 bases: TGCAGTGACTTAGCCGTTATCTCCTACAATGAGCAGTTCTTC. Its protein is CSDLAVISYNEQFF.

This clonotype has a count of ten or more. The chain is built from TRBV29-1 and TRBJ1-2, with TRBD1 matching 10 bases. CDR1 is SQVTM and CDR2 is ANQGSEA in the germline V gene. This CDR3 has 14 amino acids. J gave up 4 bases and V 1 base, and 3 bases lay outside the gene matches. The CDR3 here is CSVEAGDRGYGYTF. The CDR3, as DNA: TGCAGCGTTGAAGCCGGGGACAGGGGCTATGGCTACACCTTC.

The V call is TRBV5-6, the J call TRBJ2-3; no clear D gene. Trimming removed 3 bases from V and 5 bases from J, with 13 bases in between. CDR1 and CDR2 (germline): SGHDT, YYEEEE. The CDR3 consists of 14 residues. The CDR3 region is CASSSPGPGDTQYF. For the CDR3, the DNA is TGTGCCAGCAGCTCCCCCGGGCCAGGAGATACGCAGTATTTT.

V gene TRBV4-3 combines with J gene TRBJ1-1; TRBD1 might be the D (5 bases). The germline V and J ends were trimmed by 4 bases and 1 base, with 19 bases remaining between them. There are 17 residues in the CDR3. CDR1 is LGHNA, CDR2 YSLEER, per germline. The CDR3 here is CASSRYPGAMWNTEAFF. In DNA, the CDR3 is TGCGCCAGCAGCCGATACCCCGGGGCTATGTGGAACACTGAAGCTTTCTTT.

The rearrangement links TRBV20-1 to TRBJ2-3; possibly TRBD2 for D (6 bases). The CDR3 is 16 amino acids. The V and J ends lost 3 bases and 0 bases respectively, with 16 bases between them. Looked up from germline, CDR1 is DFQATT and CDR2 is SNEGSKA (reference sequence). CDR3 DNA sequence: TGCAGTGCTAGGGGGCTTAGTGGGAGGAGCACAGATACGCAGTATTTT. The encoded protein is CSARGLSGRSTDTQYF.

This clonotype has at least ten counts. V is TRBV29-1 and J is TRBJ2-5; D ambiguous. Deletions cut 3 bases from V and 4 bases from J, with 6 bases between. The length of the CDR3 is 11 residues. From germline, CDR1 is SQVTM and CDR2 ANQGSEA. The CDR3: CSVEARETQYF. The CDR3 DNA follows: TGCAGCGTTGAGGCGAGAGAGACCCAGTACTTC.

Of note for this clonotype: At one of its ends the junction is not consistent with the germline gene, which may arise from a read error. V gene TRBV2 combines with J gene TRBJ2-5; the match to TRBD2 covers 7 bases. This CDR3 has 10 amino acids. The germline V gene has CDR1 SNHLY and CDR2 FYNNEI. The chain's CDR3 is CASYAGGTIF. For the CDR3, the DNA is TGTGCCAGCTACGCCGGTGGGACTATCTTC.